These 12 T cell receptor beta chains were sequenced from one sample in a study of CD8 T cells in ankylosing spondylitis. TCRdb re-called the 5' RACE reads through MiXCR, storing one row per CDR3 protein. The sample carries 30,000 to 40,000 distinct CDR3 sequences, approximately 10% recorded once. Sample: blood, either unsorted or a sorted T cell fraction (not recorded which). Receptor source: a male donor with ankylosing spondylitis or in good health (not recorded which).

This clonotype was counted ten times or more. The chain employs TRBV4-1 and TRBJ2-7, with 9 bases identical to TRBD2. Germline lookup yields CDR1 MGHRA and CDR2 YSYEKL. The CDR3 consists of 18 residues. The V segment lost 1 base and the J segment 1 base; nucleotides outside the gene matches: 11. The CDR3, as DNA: TGCGCCAGCAGCCAAGCCCACCCGACTAGCGGAATTTCCTACGAGCAGTACTTC. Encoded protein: CASSQAHPTSGISYEQYF.

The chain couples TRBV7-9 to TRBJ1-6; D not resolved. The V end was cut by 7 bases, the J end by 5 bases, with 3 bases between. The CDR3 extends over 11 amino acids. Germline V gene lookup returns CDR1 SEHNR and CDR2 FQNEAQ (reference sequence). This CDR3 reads CASTDNSPLHF. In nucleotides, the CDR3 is TGTGCCAGCACCGATAATTCACCCCTCCACTTT.

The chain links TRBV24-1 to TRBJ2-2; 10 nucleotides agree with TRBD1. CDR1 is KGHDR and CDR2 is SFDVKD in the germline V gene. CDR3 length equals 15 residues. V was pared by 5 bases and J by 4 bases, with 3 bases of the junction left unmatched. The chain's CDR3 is CATSGDRGLTGELFF. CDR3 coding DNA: TGTGCCACCAGTGGGGACAGGGGACTCACCGGGGAGCTGTTTTTT.

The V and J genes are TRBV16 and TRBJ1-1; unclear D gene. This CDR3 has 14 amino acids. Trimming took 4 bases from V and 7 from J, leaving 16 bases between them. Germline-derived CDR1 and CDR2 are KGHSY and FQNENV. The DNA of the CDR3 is TGTGCCAGCAGCCCACTTAGGGTCTTGAGTGAAGCTTTCTTT. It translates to CASSPLRVLSEAFF.

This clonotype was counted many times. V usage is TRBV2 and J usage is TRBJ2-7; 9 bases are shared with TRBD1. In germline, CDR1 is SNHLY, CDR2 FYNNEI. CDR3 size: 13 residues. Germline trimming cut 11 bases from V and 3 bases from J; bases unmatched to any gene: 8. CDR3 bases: TGTGCCGGAGCACGGGACAGGGACTACGAGCAGTACTTC. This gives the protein CAGARDRDYEQYF.

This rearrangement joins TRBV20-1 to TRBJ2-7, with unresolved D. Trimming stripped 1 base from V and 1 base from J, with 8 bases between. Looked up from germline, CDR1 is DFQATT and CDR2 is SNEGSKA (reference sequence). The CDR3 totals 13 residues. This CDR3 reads CSARVRPSYEQYF. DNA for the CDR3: TGCAGTGCTAGAGTCAGACCATCCTACGAGCAGTACTTC.

CDR3 loop: CASSLGLGQPQFF. DNA of the CDR3: TGTGCCAGCAGCTTGGGACTAGGACAACCGCAGTTCTTC. The chain carries TRBV7-2 and TRBJ2-1; 8 bases fit TRBD2. The length of the CDR3 is 13 residues. After removal of 3 bases from V and 12 bases from J, the junction contained 7 bases not matched to a gene. CDR1 is SGHTA, CDR2 FQGNSA, per germline.

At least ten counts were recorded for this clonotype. CDR3 protein: CASSYDRARDYGYTF. CDR3 nucleotides: TGTGCCAGCAGTTATGACAGGGCTAGGGACTATGGCTACACCTTC. The chain is built from TRBV6-5 and TRBJ1-2; 7 bases agree with TRBD1. The CDR3 is 15 residues long. CDR1 is MNHEY, CDR2 SVGAGI, per germline. V was clipped by 3 bases and J by 3 bases; unmatched bases: 7.

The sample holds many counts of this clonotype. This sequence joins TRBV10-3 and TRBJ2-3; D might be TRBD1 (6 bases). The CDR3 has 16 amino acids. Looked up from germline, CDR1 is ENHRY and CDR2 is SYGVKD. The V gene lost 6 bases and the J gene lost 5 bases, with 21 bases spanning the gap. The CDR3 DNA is TGTGCCATCAGGGGAGCAATGGGCCAAGGGGGAGATACGCAGTATTTT. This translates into CAIRGAMGQGGDTQYF.

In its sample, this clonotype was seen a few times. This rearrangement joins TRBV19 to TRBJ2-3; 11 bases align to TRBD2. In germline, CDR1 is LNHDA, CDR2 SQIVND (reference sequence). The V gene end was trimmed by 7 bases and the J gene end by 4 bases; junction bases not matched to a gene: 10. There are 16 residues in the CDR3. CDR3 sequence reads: CASTLTSGSPADTQYF. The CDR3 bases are TGTGCCAGTACCCTAACTAGCGGGAGTCCGGCAGATACGCAGTATTTT.

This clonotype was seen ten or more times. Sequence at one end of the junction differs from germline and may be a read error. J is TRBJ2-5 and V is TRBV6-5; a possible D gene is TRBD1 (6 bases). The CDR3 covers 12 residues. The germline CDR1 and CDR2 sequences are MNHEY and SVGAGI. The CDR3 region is CATGTPKEAQYF. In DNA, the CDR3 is TGTGCCACCGGGACACCTAAAGAGGCCCAGTACTTC.

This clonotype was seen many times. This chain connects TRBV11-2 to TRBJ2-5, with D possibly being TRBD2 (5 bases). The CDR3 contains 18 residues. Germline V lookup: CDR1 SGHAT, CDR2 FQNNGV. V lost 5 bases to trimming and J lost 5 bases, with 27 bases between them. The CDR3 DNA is TGTGCCAGCAGCAATTTCCCCGGGGAGAGGCCGAAGGCGGAGACCCAGTACTTC. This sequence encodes CASSNFPGERPKAETQYF.